The 31 T cell receptor beta chains presented below share a single source sample, sequenced in a study of beta chain features in type 1 diabetes. Every bit of the isolated RNA underwent reverse transcription, so sequencing read expressed TCRB transcripts. Libraries were prepared by immunoSEQ multiplex PCR; TCRdb keeps only in-frame clonotypes and omits some of them. Of around 300,000 clones listed, approximately 8.1% are singletons. The sequenced sample was central memory CD4+ T cells from blood. Receptor source: a woman younger than 30 in good health.

J is TRBJ2-5 and V is TRBV6-6; no definite D call. From germline, CDR1 is MNHNY and CDR2 SVGAGI (reference sequence). The V end was cut by 6 bases, the J end by 4 bases, with 6 bases between. This CDR3 has 11 residues. Written as DNA, the CDR3 is TGTGCCAGCAGGGCGACAGAGACCCAGTACTTC. Translation: CASRATETQYF.

The chain joins TRBV28 to TRBJ2-7; TRBD1 might be the D (5 bases). Germline loops: CDR1 MDHEN, CDR2 SYDVKM. The CDR3 spans 14 residues. V was shortened by 1 base and J by 2 bases, with 9 bases between the two germline ends. The CDR3, as DNA: TGTGCCAGCAGTTTATCAGGGATCGCCTACGAGCAGTACGTC. Translating gives CASSLSGIAYEQYV.

This clone appeared many times. CDR3 sequence (DNA): TGTGCCAGCTCACCGGACAGGGGTAACACTGAAGCTTTCTTT. Residues: CASSPDRGNTEAFF. The chain combines TRBV18 with TRBJ1-1; TRBD1 aligns across 9 bases. The CDR3 runs 14 residues. Germline values: CDR1 KGHSH, CDR2 LQKENI. Germline trimming cut 3 bases from V and 2 bases from J; bases unmatched to any gene: 1.

The chain employs TRBV4-2 and TRBJ2-5; 9 positions match TRBD2. CDR3 length: 16 residues. The ends lost 1 base at V and 2 bases at J; junction bases unmatched: 5. Germline CDR1 LGHNA, CDR2 YNFKEQ. The CDR3 DNA sequence: TGTGCCAGCAGCCAAGCTCCGCTAGCGGGGCAAGAGACCCAGTACTTC. It encodes CASSQAPLAGQETQYF.

This chain's CDR3 is CASSLLGPASNEQFF. The CDR3 DNA is TGTGCCAGCAGTTTATTAGGTCCGGCTAGCAATGAGCAGTTCTTC. V gene TRBV27 combines with J gene TRBJ2-1; D ambiguous. The CDR3 length is 15 residues. Germline V gene sequence: CDR1 MNHEY, CDR2 SMNVEV (reference sequence). The V and J ends lost 1 base and 6 bases respectively, with 13 bases between them.

This clone was seen a few times. The rearrangement joins TRBV5-4 to TRBJ2-5, with D uncertain. The ends were cut back, 2 bases at V and 0 bases at J, with 5 bases in the middle. Germline CDR1 is SGHNT and CDR2 is YYREEE (reference sequence). The CDR3 runs 13 residues. The CDR3 bases are TGTGCCAGCAGCTTTGGTAACCAAGAGACCCAGTACTTC. Protein sequence: CASSFGNQETQYF. Full variable domain (remainder filled in from reference TRBV5-4 and TRBJ2-5): ETGVTQSPTHLIKTRGQQVTLRCSSQSGHNTVSWYQQALGQGPQFIFQYYREEENGRGNFPPRFSGLQFPNYSSELNVNALELDDSALYLCASSFGNQETQYFGPGTRLLVL.

This clone was observed a few times. The V gene is TRBV11-1, the J gene TRBJ2-3; 9 nucleotides line up with TRBD2. This CDR3 is built from 16 residues. V trimming: 8 bases; J trimming: 6 bases; junction bases outside the gene matches: 15. Per germline, CDR1 SGHAT and CDR2 FQDESV (reference sequence). The CDR3 DNA reads as TGTGCCAGCGGACAACTAGCGGGTAATTACCGGGATACGCAGTATTTT. Translation: CASGQLAGNYRDTQYF.

This clone was counted only a few times. The chain employs TRBV6-5 and TRBJ1-6, with 9 bases aligning to TRBD1. J gave up 8 bases and V 7 bases, and 6 bases lay outside the gene matches. From germline, CDR1 is MNHEY and CDR2 SVGAGI. CDR3 length equals 14 residues. The CDR3 loop reads CASMRTGADSPLHF. The CDR3 DNA is TGTGCCAGCATGCGGACAGGGGCGGATTCACCCCTCCACTTT.

This clone came up a few times. The chain recombines TRBV7-8 with TRBJ1-4, with TRBD1 as a possible D gene (5 bases). Between the trimmed V and J ends, which lost 8 bases and 4 bases, there was a span of 17 bases. CDR1 SGHVS and CDR2 FQNEAQ come from the germline V gene. The CDR3 length is 15 residues. CDR3 DNA: TGTGCCAGCTCAAGAAGGGGACTCAGTAATGAAAAACTGTTTTTT. Its protein product is CASSRRGLSNEKLFF.

The genes are TRBV7-8 and TRBJ2-7, with D possibly TRBD1 on 6 matching bases. There are 15 residues in the CDR3. The germline V and J ends were trimmed by 1 base and 3 bases, with 13 bases remaining between them. Germline loops: CDR1 SGHVS, CDR2 FQNEAQ. Here the CDR3 reads CASSLGGTTIYEQYF. CDR3 coding DNA: TGTGCCAGCAGCTTAGGAGGGACAACCATCTACGAGCAGTACTTC.

The chain joins TRBV11-2 to TRBJ2-2, with D hard to call. Germline V gene lookup returns CDR1 SGHAT and CDR2 FQNNGV. Trimming stripped 0 bases from V and 0 bases from J, with 5 bases between. This CDR3 region has 15 residues. Here the CDR3 reads CASSLELSNTGELFF. The CDR3 nucleotides read TGTGCCAGCAGCTTAGAACTGTCGAACACCGGGGAGCTGTTTTTT.

This clone has more than one count but fewer than ten. J is TRBJ2-2 and V is TRBV28, with 9 positions matching TRBD1. V was clipped by 2 bases and J by 6 bases; unmatched bases: 4. Germline-derived CDR1 and CDR2 are MDHEN and SYDVKM. This CDR3 contains 15 residues. CDR3 region: CASSLARTGAGELFF. In nucleotides, the CDR3 is TGTGCCAGCAGTTTAGCTAGGACAGGGGCCGGGGAGCTGTTTTTT. Using reference TRBV28 and TRBJ2-2 for the parts outside the CDR3, the full variable domain is DVKVTQSSRYLVKRTGEKVFLECVQDMDHENMFWYRQDPGLGLRLIYFSYDVKMKEKGDIPEGYSVSREKKERFSLILESASTNQTSMYLCASSLARTGAGELFFGEGSRLTVL.

This clone has just a few counts. The chain is built from TRBV7-3 and TRBJ2-7; possibly TRBD1 for D (5 bases). Germline-derived CDR1 and CDR2 are SGHTA and FQGTGA. V was pared by 3 bases and J by 6 bases, with 12 bases between. The CDR3 totals 13 residues. CDR3 protein: CASSFDQGGEQYV. The DNA for the CDR3 is TGTGCCAGCAGCTTTGATCAGGGTGGCGAGCAGTACGTC.

This clone was seen a handful of times. J is TRBJ2-5 and V is TRBV7-7; D not resolved. Germline CDR1 SSHAT, CDR2 FNYEAQ (reference sequence). The CDR3 extends over 11 amino acids. DNA of the CDR3: TGTGCTACAACGGGTGGAGAGACCCAGTACTTC. Translating gives CATTGGETQYF.

The chain recombines TRBV4-3 with TRBJ2-3; 7 bases are a match to TRBD2. The V and J ends lost 0 bases and 4 bases, in that order; junction bases with no gene match: 7. CDR3 length: 16 residues. CDR1 LGHNA and CDR2 YSLEER come from the germline V gene. CDR3 sequence reads: CASSQDTGEGPDTQYF. The CDR3 nucleotides read TGCGCCAGCAGCCAAGATACGGGGGAGGGGCCAGATACGCAGTATTTT.

This chain uses TRBV2 with TRBJ2-2; 7 bases are shared with TRBD1. Unmatched junction bases numbered 10, after V lost 7 bases and J lost 2 bases. Germline assignment: CDR1 SNHLY and CDR2 FYNNEI. CDR3 length equals 16 residues. CDR3 nucleotides: TGTGCCAGCACCAGGGACAGCCTCACTAACACCGGGGAGCTGTTTTTT. Amino acids: CASTRDSLTNTGELFF.

The chain is built from TRBV27 and TRBJ2-7; 8 nucleotides match TRBD1. V dropped 6 bases and J dropped 0; count of bases not matched to a gene: 4. The CDR3 length is 14 residues. Germline assignment: CDR1 MNHEY and CDR2 SMNVEV (reference sequence). CDR3: CASRRTGGSYEQYF. CDR3 sequence (DNA): TGTGCCAGCAGAAGAACAGGGGGCTCCTACGAGCAGTACTTC.

CDR3 region: CASRQQGTGANVLTF. The CDR3 nucleotides are TGTGCCAGTAGGCAACAGGGTACCGGGGCCAACGTCCTGACTTTC. The chain couples TRBV19 to TRBJ2-6, with D maybe TRBD1 (6 bases). Looked up from germline, CDR1 is LNHDA and CDR2 is SQIVND (reference sequence). Trimming removed 6 bases at V and 4 bases at J, with 13 bases between. The CDR3 length is 15 residues.

This clone appeared a few times. The chain carries TRBV11-2 and TRBJ2-3; D is possibly TRBD2 (6 bases). Germline V lookup: CDR1 SGHAT, CDR2 FQNNGV. V was shortened by 3 bases and J by 4 bases, with 14 bases between the two germline ends. The length of the CDR3 is 15 residues. CDR3 in amino acids: CASSFSGTGADTQYF. CDR3 sequence (DNA): TGTGCCAGCAGCTTTTCGGGTACGGGGGCAGATACGCAGTATTTT.

This clone occurred a few times. The genes are TRBV28 and TRBJ1-2; the D is unclear. Trimming removed 7 bases from V and 0 bases from J, with 6 bases in between. Germline V lookup: CDR1 MDHEN, CDR2 SYDVKM. CDR3 length: 12 amino acids. The CDR3 DNA sequence: TGTGCCAGCACTTTCGCTAACTATGGCTACACCTTC. This gives the protein CASTFANYGYTF.

The V call is TRBV7-3, the J call TRBJ2-7; maybe TRBD1 (6 bases). Germline V gene lookup returns CDR1 SGHTA and CDR2 FQGTGA. The CDR3 has 13 residues. V shed 6 bases and J shed 6 bases, with 15 bases lying between them. The CDR3 DNA is TGTGCCAGCAGGGCAAACAGGGAAGGCGAGCAGTACGTC. This sequence encodes CASRANREGEQYV.

This clone was seen a handful of times. The chain is built from TRBV5-4 and TRBJ2-1, with D unresolved. CDR1 SGHNT and CDR2 YYREEE come from the germline V gene (reference sequence). The CDR3 has 15 amino acids. Trimming pared 2 bases from V and 0 bases from J, leaving 9 bases between. The CDR3 bases are TGTGCCAGCAGCTTTCCCCTAAGCTCCTACAATGAGCAGTTCTTC. Protein: CASSFPLSSYNEQFF.

This clone was recorded a few times. The chain links TRBV25-1 to TRBJ2-5; no reliable D call. CDR1 is MGHDK and CDR2 is SYGVNS in the germline V gene. This CDR3 has 14 residues. Trimming removed 3 bases from V and 1 base from J, with 9 bases in between. CDR3 loop: CASSDYLVQETQYF. CDR3 nucleotides: TGTGCCAGCAGTGACTATCTTGTCCAAGAGACCCAGTACTTC.

The gene calls are TRBV4-2 and TRBJ2-5, with no clear D. The CDR3 loop spans 12 amino acids. V was pared by 0 bases and J by 4 bases, with 3 bases between. Germline V lookup: CDR1 LGHNA, CDR2 YNFKEQ. The CDR3 here is CASSQDRETQYF. In nucleotides, the CDR3 is TGTGCCAGCAGCCAAGATCGAGAGACCCAGTACTTC.

This clone was counted only a few times. The chain is built from TRBV2 and TRBJ1-2; weak D call: TRBD1 (6 bases). V was pared by 5 bases and J by 7 bases, with 14 bases between. Germline V lookup: CDR1 SNHLY, CDR2 FYNNEI. CDR3 size: 13 residues. CDR3 residues: CASSLTGQSGYTF. The DNA of the CDR3 is TGTGCCAGCAGTTTGACAGGTCAATCTGGCTACACCTTC.

A few counts support this clone. The chain is built from TRBV7-2 and TRBJ2-5; possibly TRBD1 or TRBD2 for D (6 bases each). CDR1 and CDR2 from the germline V gene are SGHTA and FQGNSA. CDR3 size: 16 residues. Trimming shortened V by 1 base and J by 5 bases, and 17 bases separated the two germline ends. The CDR3 DNA sequence: TGTGCCAGCAGCTTAGAGTGGGGGGCCCGACCCGAGACCCAGTACTTC. It is translated as CASSLEWGARPETQYF.

DNA of the CDR3: TGTGCCAGCAGGACAGATGGTAGTGGGAACATTCAGTACTTC. Protein: CASRTDGSGNIQYF. The chain is built from TRBV7-9 and TRBJ2-4; maybe TRBD1 (5 bases). V was shortened by 6 bases and J by 7 bases, with 16 bases between the two germline ends. The length of the CDR3 is 14 residues. Germline lookup yields CDR1 SEHNR and CDR2 FQNEAQ (reference sequence).

This clone appeared a few times. This CDR3 is also generated by other DNA sequences in the sample. This chain uses TRBV20-1 with TRBJ1-1, with D hard to call. The V and J ends lost 3 bases and 1 base respectively, with 3 bases between them. Germline V gene lookup returns CDR1 DFQATT and CDR2 SNEGSKA (reference sequence). CDR3 length: 11 amino acids. CDR3 protein: CSARGNTEAFF. As DNA, the CDR3 is TGCAGTGCTAGGGGGAACACTGAAGCTTTCTTT.

This clone was found once. The chain uses TRBV27 and TRBJ1-4, with D possibly being TRBD1 (5 bases). Per the germline V gene, CDR1 is MNHEY and CDR2 is SMNVEV (reference sequence). Between the trimmed V and J ends, which lost 3 bases and 2 bases, there was a span of 10 bases. The CDR3 contains 15 residues. CDR3 region: CASSLRGLTNEKLFF. As DNA, the CDR3 is TGTGCCAGCAGTTTGCGGGGGTTGACTAATGAAAAACTGTTTTTT.

This clone was seen a handful of times. The V gene is TRBV29-1, the J gene TRBJ2-3, with unresolved D. Germline V gene sequence: CDR1 SQVTM, CDR2 ANQGSEA. The length of the CDR3 is 11 residues. V was pared by 4 bases and J by 2 bases, with 4 bases between. Here the CDR3 DNA reads TGCAGCGTTGGAACCACAGATACGCAGTATTTT. Translated: CSVGTTDTQYF.

This clone has more than one count but fewer than ten. V usage is TRBV7-2 and J usage is TRBJ2-7; D may be TRBD2 (5 bases). The germline V and J ends were trimmed by 5 bases and 5 bases, with 10 bases remaining between them. Germline V gene lookup returns CDR1 SGHTA and CDR2 FQGNSA. This CDR3 spans 12 amino acids. The CDR3 loop reads CASSRDGDEQYF. CDR3 sequence (DNA): TGTGCCAGCAGCCGAGACGGGGACGAGCAGTACTTC. The full variable domain, completed using reference TRBV7-2 and TRBJ2-7, is GAGVSQSPSNKVTEKGKDVELRCDPISGHTALYWYRQSLGQGLEFLIYFQGNSAPDKSGLPSDRFSAERTGGSVSTLTIQRTQQEDSAVYLCASSRDGDEQYFGPGTRLTVT.